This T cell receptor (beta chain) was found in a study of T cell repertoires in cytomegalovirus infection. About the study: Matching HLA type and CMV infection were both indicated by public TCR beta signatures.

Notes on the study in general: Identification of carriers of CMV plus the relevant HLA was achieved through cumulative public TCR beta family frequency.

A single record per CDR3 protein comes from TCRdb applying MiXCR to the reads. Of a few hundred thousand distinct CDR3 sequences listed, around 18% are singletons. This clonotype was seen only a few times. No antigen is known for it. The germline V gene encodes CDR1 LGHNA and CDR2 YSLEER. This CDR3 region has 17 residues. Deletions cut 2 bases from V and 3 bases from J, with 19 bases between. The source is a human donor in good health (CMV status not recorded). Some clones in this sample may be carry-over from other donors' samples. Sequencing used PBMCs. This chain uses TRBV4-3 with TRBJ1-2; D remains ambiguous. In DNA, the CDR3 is TGCGCCAGCAGCCAAAACCAGGTGTTGGGCAGTGACTATGGCTACACCTTC. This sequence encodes CASSQNQVLGSDYGYTF.